A selection of T cell receptor beta chains follows, all from one sample in a study of T cell repertoires in cytomegalovirus infection. MiXCR, run by TCRdb on the reads, gives a single entry per CDR3 protein. This table has about 460,000 distinct CDR3 sequences, about 10% appearing once. Sequencing used PBMCs. All receptors derive from a human donor in good health (CMV status not recorded). Some clones in this sample may be carry-over from other donors' samples. Each CDR3 is given with its conserved first and last residue. The order of the fields is CDR3 protein, CDR3 DNA, J gene, clone size, D gene, CDR3 length, V gene. D genes are given only for firm matches. Only part of the rows carry a size: once, few, many, or a class if the clone is expanded.

CDR3 protein: CASSGQPPLSNEQYF
CDR3 DNA: TGTGCCAGCTCGGGACAGCCTCCTCTGAGTAACGAGCAGTACTTC
J gene: TRBJ2-7
clone size: -
D gene: TRBD1
CDR3 length: 15
V gene: TRBV6-5

CDR3 protein: CASSLRIRSGGVFNEQFF
CDR3 DNA: TGTGCCAGCAGCTTAAGAATCCGGAGCGGGGGGGTCTTCAATGAGCAGTTCTTC
J gene: TRBJ2-1
clone size: -
D gene: TRBD2
CDR3 length: 18
V gene: TRBV11-1

CDR3 protein: CSARVGGGNSPLHF
CDR3 DNA: TGCAGTGCTAGAGTTGGAGGGGGTAATTCACCCCTCCACTTT
J gene: TRBJ1-6
clone size: -
D gene: -
CDR3 length: 14
V gene: TRBV20-1

CDR3 protein: CASSPLQGPGELFF
CDR3 DNA: TGTGCCAGTAGCCCACTTCAGGGTCCCGGGGAGCTGTTTTTT
J gene: TRBJ2-2
clone size: many
D gene: -
CDR3 length: 14
V gene: TRBV19

CDR3 protein: CASLGRGGTDTQYF
CDR3 DNA: TGTGCCAGTCTCGGGAGAGGTGGGACAGATACGCAGTATTTT
J gene: TRBJ2-3
clone size: many
D gene: -
CDR3 length: 14
V gene: TRBV19

CDR3 protein: CSATGGDYEQYF
CDR3 DNA: TGCAGTGCTACAGGTGGGGACTACGAGCAGTACTTC
J gene: TRBJ2-7
clone size: -
D gene: -
CDR3 length: 12
V gene: TRBV20-1

CDR3 protein: CASSLAFAGTGGGYQETQYF
CDR3 DNA: TGTGCCAGCAGCTTAGCGTTCGCCGGGACAGGGGGAGGGTACCAAGAGACCCAGTACTTC
J gene: TRBJ2-5
clone size: many
D gene: TRBD1
CDR3 length: 20
V gene: TRBV7-2

CDR3 protein: CASSLGRQDTEAFF
CDR3 DNA: TGTGCCAGCAGCTTAGGTCGACAGGACACTGAAGCTTTCTTT
J gene: TRBJ1-1
clone size: many
D gene: -
CDR3 length: 14
V gene: TRBV7-9

CDR3 protein: CASIRDHTYTEAFF
CDR3 DNA: TGTGCCAGCATCCGGGACCACACATACACTGAAGCTTTCTTT
J gene: TRBJ1-1
clone size: many
D gene: -
CDR3 length: 14
V gene: TRBV7-9

CDR3 protein: CASSVLQGATDTQYF
CDR3 DNA: TGTGCCAGCAGCGTATTGCAGGGGGCCACAGATACGCAGTATTTT
J gene: TRBJ2-3
clone size: -
D gene: TRBD1
CDR3 length: 15
V gene: TRBV9

CDR3 protein: CSARDPTATNEKLFF
CDR3 DNA: TGCAGTGCTAGAGATCCGACAGCAACTAATGAAAAACTGTTTTTT
J gene: TRBJ1-4
clone size: -
D gene: -
CDR3 length: 15
V gene: TRBV20-1

CDR3 protein: CATSDPPGPNDNEQFF
CDR3 DNA: TGTGCCACCAGTGACCCTCCAGGCCCCAACGACAATGAGCAGTTCTTC
J gene: TRBJ2-1
clone size: few
D gene: -
CDR3 length: 16
V gene: TRBV24-1

CDR3 protein: CASSLGTDYSPLHF
CDR3 DNA: TGCGCCAGCAGCTTGGGGACGGATTATTCACCCCTCCACTTT
J gene: TRBJ1-6
clone size: -
D gene: -
CDR3 length: 14
V gene: TRBV5-1

CDR3 protein: CASRDRETGELFF
CDR3 DNA: TGTGCCAGCAGGGACAGGGAGACCGGGGAGCTGTTTTTT
J gene: TRBJ2-2
clone size: few
D gene: TRBD1
CDR3 length: 13
V gene: TRBV2

CDR3 protein: CASSQEATEYNEQFF
CDR3 DNA: TGTGCCAGCAGCCAAGAAGCGACCGAATACAATGAGCAGTTCTTC
J gene: TRBJ2-1
clone size: -
D gene: -
CDR3 length: 15
V gene: TRBV4-2

CDR3 protein: CASSDSGATYEQYF
CDR3 DNA: TGTGCCAGTAGTGATAGCGGGGCAACCTACGAGCAGTACTTC
J gene: TRBJ2-7
clone size: few
D gene: TRBD2
CDR3 length: 14
V gene: TRBV19

CDR3 protein: CASSDWVREGNQPQHF
CDR3 DNA: TGTGCCAGCAGTGATTGGGTCAGGGAGGGCAATCAGCCCCAGCATTTT
J gene: TRBJ1-5
clone size: many
D gene: -
CDR3 length: 16
V gene: TRBV2

CDR3 protein: CATSRPQGGGEAFF
CDR3 DNA: TGTGCCACCAGCAGACCCCAGGGGGGAGGGGAAGCTTTCTTT
J gene: TRBJ1-1
clone size: many
D gene: TRBD1
CDR3 length: 14
V gene: TRBV15

CDR3 protein: CASSLSGLQETQYF
CDR3 DNA: TGTGCCAGCAGCTTGTCAGGGTTGCAAGAGACCCAGTACTTC
J gene: TRBJ2-5
clone size: many
D gene: -
CDR3 length: 14
V gene: TRBV7-2

CDR3 protein: CAISESGQIPLEKLFF
CDR3 DNA: TGTGCCATCAGTGAGTCGGGACAGATCCCATTAGAAAAACTGTTTTTT
J gene: TRBJ1-4
clone size: many
D gene: TRBD1
CDR3 length: 16
V gene: TRBV10-3

CDR3 protein: CASSQSGQPHETGELFF
CDR3 DNA: TGCGCCAGCAGTCAATCGGGACAACCCCATGAAACCGGGGAGCTGTTTTTT
J gene: TRBJ2-2
clone size: -
D gene: -
CDR3 length: 17
V gene: TRBV23-1

CDR3 protein: CASSLMGAHGYTF
CDR3 DNA: TGTGCCAGCAGTTTAATGGGGGCTCATGGCTACACCTTC
J gene: TRBJ1-2
clone size: many
D gene: -
CDR3 length: 13
V gene: TRBV28

CDR3 protein: CASQPGQGANTGELFF
CDR3 DNA: TGTGCCAGCCAACCGGGACAGGGGGCGAACACCGGGGAGCTGTTTTTT
J gene: TRBJ2-2
clone size: many
D gene: TRBD1
CDR3 length: 16
V gene: TRBV19

CDR3 protein: CASELPLAGNTGELFF
CDR3 DNA: TGCGCCAGCGAGCTCCCACTAGCGGGTAACACCGGGGAGCTGTTTTTT
J gene: TRBJ2-2
clone size: many
D gene: TRBD2
CDR3 length: 16
V gene: TRBV5-1

CDR3 protein: CATSRERLAGVTDTQYF
CDR3 DNA: TGTGCCACCAGCAGAGAACGCCTAGCGGGAGTCACAGATACGCAGTATTTT
J gene: TRBJ2-3
clone size: few
D gene: TRBD2
CDR3 length: 17
V gene: TRBV15

CDR3 protein: CASSETQVADTQYF
CDR3 DNA: TGTGCCAGCTCCGAGACCCAGGTCGCAGATACGCAGTATTTT
J gene: TRBJ2-3
clone size: many
D gene: -
CDR3 length: 14
V gene: TRBV28

CDR3 protein: CASTPAARGWRPLHF
CDR3 DNA: TGTGCCAGTACCCCGGCAGCGAGAGGGTGGCGACCCCTCCACTTT
J gene: TRBJ1-6
clone size: few
D gene: -
CDR3 length: 15
V gene: TRBV19

CDR3 protein: CASSLIILEETQYF
CDR3 DNA: TGTGCCAGCAGCTTGATCATCCTCGAGGAGACCCAGTACTTC
J gene: TRBJ2-5
clone size: many
D gene: -
CDR3 length: 14
V gene: TRBV5-5

CDR3 protein: CASSVSGQDTQYF
CDR3 DNA: TGTGCCAGCAGTGTTAGTGGGCAAGATACGCAGTATTTT
J gene: TRBJ2-3
clone size: -
D gene: -
CDR3 length: 13
V gene: TRBV2

CDR3 protein: CSASPDSNNSPLHF
CDR3 DNA: TGCAGTGCTTCCCCGGACAGTAATAATTCACCCCTCCACTTT
J gene: TRBJ1-6
clone size: few
D gene: -
CDR3 length: 14
V gene: TRBV20-1

CDR3 protein: CASSVSSGDPYEQYF
CDR3 DNA: TGTGCCAGCAGCGTATCTAGCGGGGACCCCTACGAGCAGTACTTC
J gene: TRBJ2-7
clone size: many
D gene: TRBD2
CDR3 length: 15
V gene: TRBV11-2

CDR3 protein: CASSLEDGGGETQYF
CDR3 DNA: TGTGCCAGCAGTTTAGAGGATGGCGGGGGAGAGACCCAGTACTTC
J gene: TRBJ2-5
clone size: -
D gene: TRBD2
CDR3 length: 15
V gene: TRBV28

CDR3 protein: CASSLSPGAEGETQYF
CDR3 DNA: TGTGCCAGCAGCTTATCGCCGGGGGCGGAGGGTGAGACCCAGTACTTC
J gene: TRBJ2-5
clone size: many
D gene: -
CDR3 length: 16
V gene: TRBV7-3

CDR3 protein: CSARIPYGYNF
CDR3 DNA: TGCAGTGCTAGAATCCCCTATGGCTACAACTTC
J gene: TRBJ1-2
clone size: -
D gene: -
CDR3 length: 11
V gene: TRBV20-1

CDR3 protein: CSAGWASGGAREQFF
CDR3 DNA: TGCAGTGCGGGGTGGGCTAGCGGGGGGGCTCGGGAGCAGTTCTTC
J gene: TRBJ2-1
clone size: -
D gene: TRBD2
CDR3 length: 15
V gene: TRBV20-1

CDR3 protein: CAISEGGTGGNEQFF
CDR3 DNA: TGTGCCATCAGTGAGGGTGGTACCGGGGGCAATGAGCAGTTCTTC
J gene: TRBJ2-1
clone size: many
D gene: -
CDR3 length: 15
V gene: TRBV10-3

CDR3 protein: CPSSLGLNRRDTEAFF
CDR3 DNA: TGCCCCAGCAGCTTAGGATTGAATCGAAGGGACACTGAAGCTTTCTTT
J gene: TRBJ1-1
clone size: -
D gene: -
CDR3 length: 16
V gene: TRBV5-1

CDR3 protein: CASRARVASTDTQYF
CDR3 DNA: TGTGCCAGCAGGGCTAGAGTTGCTAGCACAGATACGCAGTATTTT
J gene: TRBJ2-3
clone size: few
D gene: -
CDR3 length: 15
V gene: TRBV5-8

CDR3 protein: CASISGDIHF
CDR3 DNA: TGTGCCAGCATTTCGGGGGACATCCACTTC
J gene: TRBJ1-2
clone size: -
D gene: -
CDR3 length: 10
V gene: TRBV12-3/TRBV12-4

CDR3 protein: CASSLSGGTRAYEQYF
CDR3 DNA: TGTGCCAGCAGTTTAAGTGGTGGGACTAGGGCCTACGAGCAGTACTTC
J gene: TRBJ2-7
clone size: few
D gene: TRBD2
CDR3 length: 16
V gene: TRBV27

CDR3 protein: CASTTRDRPTDTQYF
CDR3 DNA: TGTGCCAGTACGACAAGGGATCGCCCCACAGATACGCAGTATTTT
J gene: TRBJ2-3
clone size: many
D gene: -
CDR3 length: 15
V gene: TRBV19